The 14 T cell receptor beta chains below were found in one sample sequenced in a study of blood T cell repertoires in COVID-19. Assay used: immunoSEQ multiplex PCR; TCRdb lists only in-frame clones, some missing. The sample lists approximately 99,000 clones; over 80% were seen once. The sample taken for sequencing was peripheral blood. The receptors shown here come from a woman aged 65 to 85 with acute or convalescent COVID-19.

The DNA for the CDR3 is TGTGCCAGCGTCAGGGTTTTTGATAGCAATCAGCCCCAGCATTTT. It translates to CASVRVFDSNQPQHF. The chain joins TRBV6-5 to TRBJ1-5; a weak D match, TRBD1 (5 bases). The ends were cut back, 8 bases at V and 0 bases at J, with 14 bases in the middle. Germline-derived CDR1 and CDR2 are MNHEY and SVGAGI. The CDR3 consists of 15 residues.

This chain links TRBV2 with TRBJ2-1; D may be TRBD2 (5 bases). Trimming cost V 3 bases and J 13 bases, with 13 bases left between them. CDR1 SNHLY and CDR2 FYNNEI come from the germline V gene. This CDR3 contains 12 residues. The CDR3 is CASSDKAVPQFF. In nucleotides, the CDR3 is TGTGCCAGCAGTGATAAAGCGGTCCCCCAGTTCTTC.

This chain joins TRBV18 and TRBJ2-1, with TRBD1 identical over 10 bases. Germline V lookup: CDR1 KGHSH, CDR2 LQKENI. Trimming took 3 bases from V and 3 from J; bases not matched to a gene: 8. This CDR3 contains 17 residues. CDR3 in DNA: TGTGCCAGCTCACCCCTTTCCGGGACAGGGGTCTACAATGAGCAGTTCTTC. Protein sequence: CASSPLSGTGVYNEQFF.

The chain carries TRBV7-2 and TRBJ1-4; 9 bases are a match to TRBD1. This CDR3 comprises 14 residues. V dropped 3 bases and J dropped 8; count of bases not matched to a gene: 4. Germline CDR1 SGHTA, CDR2 FQGNSA. This chain's CDR3 is CASSFGTGNEKLFF. CDR3 DNA sequence: TGTGCCAGCAGCTTCGGGACAGGGAACGAAAAACTGTTTTTT.

The gene calls are TRBV4-3 and TRBJ1-1; no clear D gene. V gave up 1 base and J gave up 1 base, with 16 bases separating them. Germline-derived CDR1 and CDR2 are LGHNA and YSLEER. The CDR3 is 17 residues long. CDR3 loop: CASSQVDGWGENTEAFF. As DNA, the CDR3 is TGCGCCAGCAGCCAAGTCGATGGTTGGGGAGAGAACACTGAAGCTTTCTTT.

The rearrangement joins TRBV6-6 to TRBJ1-4, with 7 bases that match TRBD1. Germline trimming cut 0 bases from V and 5 bases from J; bases unmatched to any gene: 3. The germline V gene has CDR1 MNHNY and CDR2 SVGAGI (reference sequence). This CDR3 contains 15 residues. CDR3 nucleotide sequence: TGTGCCAGCAGTTACTCGTGGGACAGAAATGAAAAACTGTTTTTT. Translation gives CASSYSWDRNEKLFF.

The chain uses TRBV5-5 and TRBJ2-7, with 11 bases fitting TRBD2. From germline, CDR1 is SGHKS and CDR2 YYEKEE (reference sequence). CDR3 length: 14 amino acids. The junction had 6 bases not matched to a gene; V was cut back by 6 bases and J by 4 bases. CDR3 in DNA: TGTGCCAGCACCCGAACTAGCGGGAGATACGAGCAGTACTTC. Translating gives CASTRTSGRYEQYF. The full variable domain, with the rest looked up from reference TRBV5-5 and TRBJ2-7, is DAGVTQSPTHLIKTRGQQVTLRCSPISGHKSVSWYQQVLGQGPQFIFQYYEKEERGRGNFPDRFSARQFPNYSSELNVNALLLGDSALYLCASTRTSGRYEQYFGPGTRLTVT.

V usage is TRBV28 and J usage is TRBJ1-1; weak D call: TRBD1 (5 bases). The CDR3 consists of 17 residues. Germline CDR1 and CDR2: MDHEN and SYDVKM. V was pared by 3 bases and J by 3 bases, with 20 bases between. CDR3 sequence reads: CASSLDLAGQTYTEAFF. CDR3 coding DNA: TGTGCCAGCAGTTTGGATTTGGCAGGGCAAACTTACACTGAAGCTTTCTTT.

The V gene is TRBV11-3, the J gene TRBJ2-1; 11 bases fit TRBD2. The CDR3 consists of 17 residues. The trim removed 1 base at V and 10 bases at J, leaving 12 bases unmatched. Germline values: CDR1 SGHNT, CDR2 YENEEA. This CDR3 reads CASSLGGLAGGQREQFF. The CDR3 DNA follows: TGTGCCAGCAGCTTAGGAGGTTTAGCGGGGGGGCAGAGGGAGCAGTTCTTC.

The rearrangement links TRBV2 to TRBJ2-1, with 7 bases identical to TRBD2. The CDR3 covers 12 residues. Germline CDR1 SNHLY, CDR2 FYNNEI. The V segment lost 8 bases and the J segment 7 bases; nucleotides outside the gene matches: 5. CDR3: CASGDYINEQFF. For the CDR3, the DNA is TGTGCCAGCGGGGACTATATAAATGAGCAGTTCTTC.

V gene TRBV7-3 combines with J gene TRBJ2-6; 9 nucleotides line up with TRBD2. The germline CDR1 and CDR2 sequences are SGHTA and FQGTGA. This CDR3 comprises 18 residues. The V segment lost 3 bases and the J segment 6 bases; nucleotides outside the gene matches: 12. The CDR3 sequence is CASSLMVLAGDLANVLTF. CDR3 bases: TGTGCCAGCAGCTTGATGGTATTAGCGGGAGACTTGGCCAACGTCCTGACTTTC.

The chain carries TRBV6-1 and TRBJ1-1; D might be TRBD1 (6 bases). Trimming pared 2 bases from V and 4 bases from J, leaving 11 bases between. The CDR3 loop spans 14 amino acids. Germline loops: CDR1 MNHNS, CDR2 SASEGT. The CDR3 reads CASSEQGTGTEAFF. The CDR3 DNA reads as TGTGCCAGCAGTGAACAGGGGACGGGCACTGAAGCTTTCTTT.

The CDR3 protein is CASSLYGGGAGEKLFF. The CDR3 bases are TGTGCCAGCAGCTTGTACGGTGGGGGGGCTGGTGAAAAACTGTTTTTT. V and J are TRBV5-8 and TRBJ1-4; a weak D match, TRBD1 (6 bases). V dropped 1 base and J dropped 7 bases, with 17 bases sitting between them. Looked up from germline, CDR1 is SGHTS and CDR2 is YDEGEE. The CDR3 sequence is 16 residues long.

The chain couples TRBV16 to TRBJ2-7; D uncertain. V was trimmed by 0 bases and J by 3 bases, leaving 3 bases between them. The CDR3 sequence is 12 residues long. CDR1 is KGHSY, CDR2 FQNENV, per germline. The DNA of the CDR3 is TGTGCCAGCAGCCAATCCGGCTACGAGCAGTACTTC. This codes for CASSQSGYEQYF.